Below, 9 T cell receptor beta chains from the same sample are listed, as sequenced in a study of cytomegalovirus exposure and HLA in healthy donors. Primers included in the PCR were 60 Vbeta and 13 Jbeta primers. Profiled with immunoSEQ multiplex PCR; TCRdb holds only in-frame clones, not every one. The sample has over 150,000 clones, roughly 80% seen once. Sequencing was carried out using PBMCs. These receptors all come from a male donor in good health and CMV-seropositive.

V and J are TRBV4-3 and TRBJ2-7; 7 positions agree with TRBD1. Unmatched junction bases numbered 4, after V lost 2 bases and J lost 3 bases. The CDR3 is made up of 14 amino acids. Germline V lookup: CDR1 LGHNA, CDR2 YSLEER. CDR3 DNA: TGCGCCAGCAGCCAAACGGACAGGAGCTACGAGCAGTACTTC. It codes for CASSQTDRSYEQYF.

The rearrangement uses TRBV28 and TRBJ2-3; a possible D gene is TRBD2 (6 bases). The CDR3 totals 14 residues. Germline V gene lookup returns CDR1 MDHEN and CDR2 SYDVKM. Trimming removed 7 bases from V and 3 bases from J, with 14 bases in between. Written as DNA, the CDR3 is TGTGCCAGCATCACGGGAGTAGGAACAGATACGCAGTATTTT. Translating gives CASITGVGTDTQYF.

The genes are TRBV15 and TRBJ1-1; 8 positions match TRBD1. V shed 2 bases, J shed 4 bases, and the junction held 9 bases outside the gene matches. In germline, CDR1 is LNHNV, CDR2 YYDKDF (reference sequence). The CDR3 covers 16 residues. CDR3 coding DNA: TGTGCCACCAGCAGACTCGCTACGGGACAGGTCACTGAAGCTTTCTTT. As protein: CATSRLATGQVTEAFF. The full variable domain, its missing parts supplied by reference TRBV15 and TRBJ1-1, is DAMVIQNPRYQVTQFGKPVTLSCSQTLNHNVMYWYQQKSSQAPKLLFHYYDKDFNNEADTPDNFQSRRPNTSFCFLDIRSPGLGDTAMYLCATSRLATGQVTEAFFGQGTRLTVV.

This clone has only one observation. This rearrangement joins TRBV5-1 to TRBJ2-3; possible D gene TRBD1, 6 bases. V shed 3 bases and J shed 5 bases, with 16 bases lying between them. There are 15 residues in the CDR3. Germline V lookup: CDR1 SGHRS, CDR2 YFSETQ. In DNA, the CDR3 is TGCGCCAGCAGCTCCCTGACGGAAGGGGGAGATACGCAGTATTTT. As protein: CASSSLTEGGDTQYF.

This clone has just a few counts. The V gene is TRBV6-1, the J gene TRBJ2-1, with D maybe TRBD2 (5 bases). With 3 bases removed from V and 9 bases from J, the gap between germline ends came to 9 bases. CDR3 size: 12 residues. Germline V gene data show CDR1 as MNHNS and CDR2 as SASEGT. The CDR3 is CASSESGSEQFF. Here the CDR3 DNA reads TGTGCCAGCAGTGAGTCGGGGTCTGAGCAGTTCTTC.

The V call is TRBV7-2, the J call TRBJ2-1; 7 positions agree with TRBD2. Germline V gene data show CDR1 as SGHTA and CDR2 as FQGNSA. Trimming removed 5 bases from V and 6 bases from J; junction bases left unmatched: 19. The length of the CDR3 is 18 residues. This CDR3 is CASSPRGSGNRFSNEQFF. The CDR3 nucleotides are TGTGCCAGCAGCCCCCGGGGGAGCGGGAATCGGTTTTCCAATGAGCAGTTCTTC.

The CDR3, as DNA: TGTGCCAGCAAGAAAACTAGCGGGAGAGACGAGCAGTACTTC. It codes for CASKKTSGRDEQYF. The gene calls are TRBV27 and TRBJ2-7, with TRBD2 matching 11 bases. V was pared by 7 bases and J by 5 bases, with 7 bases of the junction left unmatched. Per the germline V gene, CDR1 is MNHEY and CDR2 is SMNVEV (reference sequence). This CDR3 has 14 amino acids.

The gene calls are TRBV30 and TRBJ2-1; 10 positions match TRBD2. Trimming removed 4 bases from V and 0 bases from J; junction bases left unmatched: 6. CDR1 and CDR2 from the germline V gene are GTSNPN and SVGIG (reference sequence). This CDR3 is 16 amino acids long. As DNA, the CDR3 is TGTGCCTGGACCCACCTAGCGGGAGTCTCCTACAATGAGCAGTTCTTC. This translates into CAWTHLAGVSYNEQFF.

The chain is built from TRBV5-1 and TRBJ2-1; no clear D. The germline V gene has CDR1 SGHRS and CDR2 YFSETQ. The CDR3 totals 14 residues. The V end was cut by 0 bases, the J end by 3 bases, with 7 bases between. CDR3 DNA: TGCGCCAGCAGCTTGGATCCGGTCTACAATGAGCAGTTCTTC. Translation: CASSLDPVYNEQFF.